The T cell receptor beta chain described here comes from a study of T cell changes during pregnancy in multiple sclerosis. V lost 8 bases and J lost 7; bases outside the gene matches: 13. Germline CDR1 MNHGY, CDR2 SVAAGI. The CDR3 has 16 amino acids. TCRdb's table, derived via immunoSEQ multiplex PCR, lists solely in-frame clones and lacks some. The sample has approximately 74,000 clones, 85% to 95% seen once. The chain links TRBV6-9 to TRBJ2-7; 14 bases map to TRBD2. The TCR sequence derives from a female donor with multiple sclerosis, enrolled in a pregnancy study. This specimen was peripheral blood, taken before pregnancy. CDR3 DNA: TGTGCCAGCCCCCTAGGGACTAGCGGGAGTTCGGGGGAGCAGTACTTC. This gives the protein CASPLGTSGSSGEQYF.